The 32 T cell receptor beta chains below were found in one sample sequenced in a study of CD4 T cells in relation to SARS-CoV-2 and coronaviruses. Before the COVID-19 pandemic, during about 2011-2019, CD4+ T cells were taken from unexposed donors. After about 10 days of culture, CD4+ T cells were isolated. These receptors lack a known antigen. TCRdb keeps only in-frame clones here, not all; method: immunoSEQ multiplex PCR. This sample yields around 25,000 clones, of which roughly 66% are seen a single time; roughly 21% belongs to the top ten. Sequencing input: CD4+ T cells from PBMCs, cultured in vitro. The receptors originated from a human donor in good health.

This sequence joins TRBV19 and TRBJ2-3; D may be TRBD1 (5 bases). V shed 9 bases and J shed 3 bases, with 19 bases lying between them. CDR1 and CDR2 (germline): LNHDA, SQIVND (reference sequence). CDR3 length equals 15 residues. The CDR3: CASRRQPLTTDTQYF. Here the CDR3 DNA reads TGTGCCAGCCGCCGACAGCCACTGACTACAGATACGCAGTATTTT.

The rearrangement uses TRBV19 and TRBJ1-5; 8 nucleotides align to TRBD1. The CDR3 sequence is 15 residues long. The V gene end was trimmed by 5 bases and the J gene end by 7 bases; junction bases not matched to a gene: 10. Germline V gene data show CDR1 as LNHDA and CDR2 as SQIVND (reference sequence). The CDR3 coding sequence is TGTGCCAGTAGTCTAACGGGACAGGTGGGCCAGCCCCAGCATTTT. It translates to CASSLTGQVGQPQHF.

The V and J genes are TRBV11-3 and TRBJ2-2; possible D gene TRBD2, 6 bases. The length of the CDR3 is 14 residues. V gave up 3 bases and J gave up 3 bases, with 8 bases separating them. The V gene's germline CDR1 is SGHNT and CDR2 YENEEA. The CDR3 coding sequence is TGTGCCAGCAGCTTGGGGGGAGACACCGGGGAGCTGTTTTTT. Protein sequence: CASSLGGDTGELFF.

This chain connects TRBV6-6 to TRBJ1-2, with 11 nucleotides matching TRBD1. The trim removed 6 bases at V and 6 bases at J, leaving 9 bases unmatched. Germline V CDR1 and CDR2: MNHNY, SVGAGI (reference sequence). The CDR3 covers 15 residues. CDR3: CASSARDRGYHGYTF. In DNA form, the CDR3 reads TGTGCCAGCAGCGCACGGGACAGGGGGTATCATGGCTACACCTTC.

The rearrangement joins TRBV5-1 to TRBJ1-1; TRBD1 aligns across 9 bases. J lost 1 base, V lost 4 bases, and 5 bases had no gene match. This CDR3 spans 15 amino acids. CDR1 is SGHRS and CDR2 is YFSETQ in the germline V gene. The CDR3, as DNA: TGCGCCAGCAGCCCGCGGACAGGGGCGAACACTGAAGCTTTCTTT. Translated: CASSPRTGANTEAFF.

The chain combines TRBV3-1 (or the pseudogene TRBV3-2) with TRBJ2-5, with 10 nucleotides matching TRBD2. Trimming cost V 1 base and J 2 bases; bases outside gene matches: 1. The CDR3 totals 15 residues. Germline assignment: CDR1 LGHDT and CDR2 YNNKEL (reference sequence). As DNA, the CDR3 is TGTGCCAGCAGCCAAGGGACTAGCGGACAAGAGACCCAGTACTTC. Protein product: CASSQGTSGQETQYF.

In regard to this clone: A junction end diverges from the germline sequence, so it may reflect a read error. J is TRBJ2-1 and V is TRBV6-2 or TRBV6-3; D might be TRBD1 (5 bases). This CDR3 region has 17 residues. CDR1 MNHEY and CDR2 SVGEGT come from the germline V gene. Written as DNA, the CDR3 is TGTGCCAGCAGTTACGGGGCTGGTCGGTTTACAGGAGAATATGAGGTCTTC. This sequence encodes CASSYGAGRFTGEYEVF.

V gene TRBV9 combines with J gene TRBJ2-1; D gene ambiguous. Germline CDR1 SGDLS, CDR2 YYNGEE. The CDR3 runs to 15 residues. Trimming pared 4 bases from V and 5 bases from J, leaving 16 bases between. Here the CDR3 DNA reads TGTGCCAGCAGCCCTACGACTCTCCCCCACAATGAGCAGTTCTTC. Protein: CASSPTTLPHNEQFF.

There are a few counts of this clone. CDR3 in DNA: TGTGCCAGCAGCGACCCGACAGCCCTCCGTGAGCAGTACTTC. Its protein product is CASSDPTALREQYF. The chain combines TRBV5-4 with TRBJ2-7; a weak D match, TRBD1 (5 bases). Germline-derived CDR1 and CDR2 are SGHNT and YYREEE (reference sequence). The CDR3 has 14 residues. V lost 4 bases to trimming and J lost 7 bases, with 18 bases between them.

The chain couples TRBV6-1 to TRBJ2-1, with a tentative D call TRBD2 (6 bases). The V gene lost 2 bases and the J gene lost 4 bases, with 12 bases spanning the gap. This CDR3 region has 15 residues. CDR1 and CDR2 from the germline V gene are MNHNS and SASEGT. The CDR3 DNA reads TGTGCCAGCAGTGAATTTAGCGGAGGGTACAATGAGCAGTTCTTC. The encoded protein is CASSEFSGGYNEQFF.

This clone was found a few times. The chain joins TRBV5-4 to TRBJ2-7; D is uncertain. CDR1 SGHNT and CDR2 YYREEE come from the germline V gene (reference sequence). V was cut by 4 bases and J by 1 base, with 12 bases left in between. The CDR3 length is 14 residues. CDR3 bases: TGTGCCAGCAGCCCTGACTCTAGGTCCTACGAGCAGTACTTC. Protein sequence: CASSPDSRSYEQYF.

This clone was detected a few times. The chain recombines TRBV19 with TRBJ1-3; D ambiguous. V was clipped by 10 bases and J by 0 bases, with 19 bases between them. Looked up from germline, CDR1 is LNHDA and CDR2 is SQIVND (reference sequence). The CDR3 has 16 amino acids. The CDR3 region is CATVAPGWGSGNTIYF. The CDR3 coding sequence is TGTGCCACAGTAGCCCCAGGCTGGGGCTCTGGAAACACCATATATTTT.

The gene calls are TRBV11-2 and TRBJ2-7, with TRBD1 matching 9 bases. Germline loops: CDR1 SGHAT, CDR2 FQNNGV. V shed 3 bases, J shed 3 bases, and the junction held 15 bases outside the gene matches. The CDR3 contains 18 residues. Here the CDR3 reads CASSFRDRAQSTHYEQYF. In nucleotides, the CDR3 is TGTGCCAGCAGCTTTCGGGACAGGGCCCAGTCCACGCACTACGAGCAGTACTTC.

The J gene is TRBJ1-1, the V gene TRBV29-1, with D hard to call. The ends were cut back, 7 bases at V and 7 bases at J, with 19 bases in the middle. This CDR3 spans 13 amino acids. Germline V gene lookup returns CDR1 SQVTM and CDR2 ANQGSEA. CDR3 nucleotides: TGCAGCGCCCGACCGGGTCCAGCGGGTGAAGCTTTCTTT. Amino acids: CSARPGPAGEAFF.

The V call is TRBV27, the J call TRBJ2-7; D is perhaps TRBD1 (7 bases). The CDR3 has 16 amino acids. V was trimmed by 5 bases and J by 1 base, leaving 18 bases between them. Germline V CDR1 and CDR2: MNHEY, SMNVEV (reference sequence). For the CDR3, the DNA is TGTGCCAGCAGTCGGGGGTTACCGGGACAGTCCTACGAGCAGTACTTC. Amino acids: CASSRGLPGQSYEQYF.

The sample holds a few counts of this clone. The chain is built from TRBV29-1 and TRBJ1-2; D is possibly TRBD1 (6 bases). Trimming removed 6 bases at V and 6 bases at J, with 17 bases between. The CDR3 spans 13 residues. Germline lookup yields CDR1 SQVTM and CDR2 ANQGSEA. CDR3 residues: CSVRGGFSDGYTF. The CDR3, as DNA: TGCAGCGTCCGAGGGGGGTTCTCGGATGGCTACACCTTC.

V usage is TRBV5-1 and J usage is TRBJ1-1; 7 nucleotides line up with TRBD1. V lost 4 bases to trimming and J lost 2 bases; unmatched junction nucleotides: 8. CDR3 size: 15 residues. Per germline, CDR1 SGHRS and CDR2 YFSETQ. The CDR3 region is CASSPQTGSNTEAFF. Here the CDR3 DNA reads TGCGCCAGCAGCCCACAGACAGGGAGCAACACTGAAGCTTTCTTT.

This sequence joins TRBV25-1 and TRBJ2-1; D unclear. Germline V CDR1 and CDR2: MGHDK, SYGVNS. Trimming left V 1 base short and J 5 bases short, with 6 bases between. The CDR3 loop spans 13 amino acids. The CDR3 region has the DNA TGTGCCAGCAGTGAATCGGTGAACAATGAGCAGTTCTTC. Translating it yields CASSESVNNEQFF.

This chain links TRBV10-3 with TRBJ2-6; TRBD2 agrees at 7 bases. Germline V gene lookup returns CDR1 ENHRY and CDR2 SYGVKD. J gave up 4 bases and V 3 bases, and 9 bases lay outside the gene matches. This CDR3 has 17 amino acids. In DNA, the CDR3 is TGTGCCATCAGTGAAACTTGGGGGAGGGGAGGGGCCAACGTCCTGACTTTC. Amino acid sequence: CAISETWGRGGANVLTF.

The CDR3 nucleotides read TGTGCCAGCAGCTTAGAATTGGGACAGGGGGCTGCTGAAGCTTTCTTT. This encodes CASSLELGQGAAEAFF. This chain connects TRBV7-9 to TRBJ1-1; 12 positions match TRBD1. This CDR3 is built from 16 residues. Germline-derived CDR1 and CDR2 are SEHNR and FQNEAQ (reference sequence). V lost 1 base, J lost 6 bases, and 6 bases stayed unmatched.

The V call is TRBV29-1, the J call TRBJ2-3; 8 bases are shared with TRBD1. This CDR3 is 14 amino acids long. Germline V CDR1 and CDR2: SQVTM, ANQGSEA. The junction had 9 bases not matched to a gene; V was cut back by 6 bases and J by 4 bases. The CDR3 sequence: CSVRKDRVPDTQYF. CDR3 DNA: TGCAGCGTCCGGAAGGACAGGGTCCCAGATACGCAGTATTTT.

This sequence joins TRBV19 and TRBJ1-1; D possibly corresponds to TRBD1 (5 bases). Per the germline V gene, CDR1 is LNHDA and CDR2 is SQIVND (reference sequence). This CDR3 has 14 amino acids. V gave up 5 bases and J gave up 4 bases, with 14 bases separating them. This CDR3 reads CASSLRGFGTEAFF. In DNA, the CDR3 is TGTGCCAGTAGTTTAAGGGGTTTTGGCACTGAAGCTTTCTTT.

Concerning this clone: One end of the junction fails to match germline, which may point to a read error. The gene calls are TRBV2 and TRBJ2-3; 11 bases are shared with TRBD2. Per the germline V gene, CDR1 is SNHLY and CDR2 is FYNNEI. This CDR3 has 11 amino acids. The CDR3 is CASTLAGGRNF. The DNA of the CDR3 is TGTGCCAGCACCCTAGCGGGAGGCCGCAATTTT.

The chain is built from TRBV4-1 and TRBJ2-5; a possible D gene is TRBD2 (6 bases). Germline loops: CDR1 MGHRA, CDR2 YSYEKL. This CDR3 has 13 amino acids. Between the trimmed V and J ends, which lost 4 bases and 5 bases, there was a span of 11 bases. CDR3 protein: CASSLGTFETQYF. For the CDR3, the DNA is TGCGCCAGCAGCCTAGGGACTTTTGAGACCCAGTACTTC.

The chain joins TRBV30 to TRBJ1-3; D gene ambiguous. This CDR3 is 12 amino acids long. V lost 0 bases and J 3 bases, leaving 3 bases between the germline ends. Looked up from germline, CDR1 is GTSNPN and CDR2 is SVGIG (reference sequence). The CDR3 coding sequence is TGTGCCTGGAGTGTACTTGGAAACACCATATATTTT. Translating it yields CAWSVLGNTIYF.

This sequence joins TRBV7-2 and TRBJ2-3; D assignment may be TRBD1 or TRBD2 (6 bases each). The germline V and J ends were trimmed by 2 bases and 1 base, with 13 bases remaining between them. The CDR3 loop spans 16 amino acids. Germline V CDR1 and CDR2: SGHTA, FQGNSA. CDR3 DNA sequence: TGTGCCAGCAGCTTATGGGGGGCCCACGGCACAGATACGCAGTATTTT. This codes for CASSLWGAHGTDTQYF.

The chain has TRBV19 and TRBJ2-4; 11 bases are shared with TRBD1. From germline, CDR1 is LNHDA and CDR2 SQIVND (reference sequence). The CDR3 covers 14 residues. The V gene end was trimmed by 5 bases and the J gene end by 7 bases; junction bases not matched to a gene: 4. CDR3 bases: TGTGCCAGTAGTGGGGGACAGGGGGAGAACATTCAGTACTTC. Translated, it gives CASSGGQGENIQYF.

The V and J genes are TRBV7-2 and TRBJ2-7; TRBD2 is a possible D gene (6 bases). Trimming stripped 3 bases from V and 6 bases from J, with 18 bases between. Germline-derived CDR1 and CDR2 are SGHTA and FQGNSA. This CDR3 spans 15 amino acids. The CDR3 is CASSFPTSGSREQYF. CDR3 nucleotide sequence: TGTGCCAGCAGCTTCCCGACTAGTGGGTCCCGCGAGCAGTACTTC.

This chain links TRBV7-9 with TRBJ2-7; 10 nucleotides align to TRBD1. Per the germline V gene, CDR1 is SEHNR and CDR2 is FQNEAQ (reference sequence). The CDR3 totals 15 residues. Trimming at V came to 5 bases and at J to 4 bases, leaving 8 bases not matched to a gene. CDR3 in DNA: TGTGCCAGCAGCCCGGGACAGGGGAGGGTTTACGAGCAGTACTTC. It specifies CASSPGQGRVYEQYF.

This clone was seen a single time. V is TRBV19 and J is TRBJ2-7, with 9 bases aligning to TRBD2. Per the germline V gene, CDR1 is LNHDA and CDR2 is SQIVND (reference sequence). The CDR3 covers 14 residues. V shed 6 bases and J 2 bases; nucleotides not matched to a gene: 5. DNA for the CDR3: TGTGCCAGTAGGGCGGGGGGGCCGACCTACGAGCAGTACTTC. Translated, it gives CASRAGGPTYEQYF.

A few counts support this clone. The chain employs TRBV10-1 and TRBJ1-5; D is uncertain. The germline gives CDR1 WNHNN, CDR2 SYGVQD (reference sequence). The CDR3 loop spans 13 amino acids. With 2 bases removed from V and 0 bases from J, the gap between germline ends came to 2 bases. The CDR3 protein is CASSENSNQPQHF. The CDR3, as DNA: TGCGCCAGCAGTGAGAATAGCAATCAGCCCCAGCATTTT.

This clone has only a few counts. The chain joins TRBV6-5 to TRBJ1-6; no definite D call. From germline, CDR1 is MNHEY and CDR2 SVGAGI. V gave up 9 bases and J gave up 8 bases, with 11 bases separating them. CDR3 length: 12 residues. CDR3 bases: TGTGCCAGTGTCGAAGGTCATTCACCCCTCCACTTT. Its protein is CASVEGHSPLHF.